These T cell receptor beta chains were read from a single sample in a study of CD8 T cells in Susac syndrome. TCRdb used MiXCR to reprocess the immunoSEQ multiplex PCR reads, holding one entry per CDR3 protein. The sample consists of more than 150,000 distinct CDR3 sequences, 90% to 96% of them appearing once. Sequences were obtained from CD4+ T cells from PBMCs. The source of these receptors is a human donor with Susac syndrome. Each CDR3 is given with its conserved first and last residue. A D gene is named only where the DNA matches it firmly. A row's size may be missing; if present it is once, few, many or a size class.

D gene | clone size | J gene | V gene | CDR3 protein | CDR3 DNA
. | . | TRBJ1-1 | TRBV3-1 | CASSQVSMNTEAFF | TGTGCCAGCAGCCAAGTAAGTATGAACACTGAAGCTTTCTTT
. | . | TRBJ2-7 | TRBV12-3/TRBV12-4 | CASSPSVSYEQYF | TGTGCCAGCAGTCCCTCGGTCTCCTACGAGCAGTACTTC
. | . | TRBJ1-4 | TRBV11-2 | CASSPALGTNEKLFF | TGTGCCAGCAGCCCTGCCCTTGGGACTAATGAAAAACTGTTTTTT
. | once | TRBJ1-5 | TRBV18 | CASSPTGVFNQPQHF | TGTGCCAGCTCACCGACGGGCGTCTTCAATCAGCCCCAGCATTTT
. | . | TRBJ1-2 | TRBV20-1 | CSARPRDEDTF | TGCAGTGCTAGGCCGAGGGATGAGGACACCTTC
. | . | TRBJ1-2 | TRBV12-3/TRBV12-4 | CASSFRRRPNYGYTF | TGTGCCAGCAGTTTCCGCCGACGACCCAACTATGGCTACACCTTC
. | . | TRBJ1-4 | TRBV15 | CATSRAGEGEKLFF | TGTGCCACCAGCAGAGCAGGTGAAGGGGAAAAACTGTTTTTT
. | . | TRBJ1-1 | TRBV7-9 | CASSPTGMNTEAFF | TGTGCCAGCAGCCCAACAGGGATGAACACTGAAGCTTTCTTT
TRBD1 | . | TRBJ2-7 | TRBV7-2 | CASSLGRDRGYEQYF | TGTGCCAGCAGCTTAGGCCGGGACAGAGGATACGAGCAGTACTTC
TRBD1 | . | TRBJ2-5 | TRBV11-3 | CASSQGTGRETQYF | TGTGCCAGCAGCCAAGGGACAGGGCGTGAGACCCAGTACTTC
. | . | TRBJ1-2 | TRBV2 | CASRKVTAGYYGYTF | TGTGCCAGCAGAAAGGTTACTGCAGGGTACTATGGCTACACCTTC
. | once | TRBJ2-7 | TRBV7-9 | CASVEGPYEQYF | TGTGCCAGCGTTGAGGGCCCCTACGAGCAGTACTTC
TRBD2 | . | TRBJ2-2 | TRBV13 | CASSSRLAYSGELFF | TGTGCCAGCAGTTCACGACTAGCTTACTCCGGGGAGCTGTTTTTT
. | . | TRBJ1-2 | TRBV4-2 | CASSQEATHTDYGYTF | TGTGCCAGCAGCCAAGAGGCAACACATACAGATTATGGCTACACCTTC
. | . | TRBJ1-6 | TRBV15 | CATSRDRIPPLHF | TGTGCCACCAGCAGAGATCGGATTCCACCCCTCCACTTT
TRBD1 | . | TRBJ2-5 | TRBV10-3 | CAISDSGQGGETQYF | TGTGCCATCAGCGACTCGGGACAGGGTGGAGAGACCCAGTACTTC
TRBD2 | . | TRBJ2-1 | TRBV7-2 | CASSLASGGDNEQFF | TGTGCCAGCAGCTTAGCTAGCGGGGGGGATAATGAGCAGTTCTTC
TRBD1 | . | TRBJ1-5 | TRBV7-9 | CASSLAGQLSNQPQHF | TGTGCCAGCAGCTTAGCGGGACAGCTAAGTAATCAGCCCCAGCATTTT
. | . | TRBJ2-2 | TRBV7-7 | CASSLGLNTGELFF | TGTGCTAGCAGCTTGGGACTTAACACCGGGGAGCTGTTTTTT
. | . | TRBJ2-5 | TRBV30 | CAWSAQQETQYF | TGTGCCTGGAGTGCACAGCAAGAGACCCAGTACTTC
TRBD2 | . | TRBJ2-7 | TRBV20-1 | CSARDPSGGSYEQYF | TGCAGTGCTAGAGATCCTAGCGGGGGCTCCTACGAGCAGTACTTC
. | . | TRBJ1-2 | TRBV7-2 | CASSLDVSTDYGYTF | TGTGCCAGCAGCTTAGACGTGTCGACCGATTATGGCTACACCTTC
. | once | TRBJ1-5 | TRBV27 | CASSINWTGRDQPQHF | TGTGCCAGCAGTATAAACTGGACGGGACGAGACCAGCCCCAGCATTTT
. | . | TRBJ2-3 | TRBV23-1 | CASSQSPSYATDTQYF | TGCGCCAGCAGTCAATCGCCTAGCTATGCCACAGATACGCAGTATTTT
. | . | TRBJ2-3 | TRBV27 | CASRDRYTDTQYF | TGTGCCAGCAGGGATAGATACACAGATACGCAGTATTTT
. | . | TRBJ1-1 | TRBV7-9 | CASSPRRQVNTEAFF | TGTGCCAGCAGCCCTCGGCGTCAGGTGAACACTGAAGCTTTCTTT
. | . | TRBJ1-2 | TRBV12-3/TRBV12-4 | CASSYHQPMDGYTF | TGTGCCAGCAGTTATCACCAACCAATGGATGGCTACACCTTC
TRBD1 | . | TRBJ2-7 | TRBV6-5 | CASSYGDSSYEQYF | TGTGCCAGCAGTTACGGGGACAGTTCCTACGAGCAGTACTTC
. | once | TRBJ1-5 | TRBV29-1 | CSVGSHNQPQHF | TGCAGCGTTGGTTCACACAATCAGCCCCAGCATTTT
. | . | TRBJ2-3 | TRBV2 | CASSVAIATDTQYF | TGTGCCAGCAGTGTGGCAATAGCCACAGATACGCAGTATTTT
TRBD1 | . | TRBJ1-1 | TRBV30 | CAWISWTGLIPEAFF | TGTGCCTGGATATCGTGGACAGGGTTGATTCCTGAAGCTTTCTTT
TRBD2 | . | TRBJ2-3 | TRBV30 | CARTSGTDTQYF | TGTGCTCGGACTAGCGGCACAGATACGCAGTATTTT
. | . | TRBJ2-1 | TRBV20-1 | CSARFGAGSYNEQFF | .
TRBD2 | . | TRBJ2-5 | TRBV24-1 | CATSESGGGARETQYF | TGTGCCACGAGCGAGTCGGGCGGGGGGGCCCGGGAGACCCAGTACTTC
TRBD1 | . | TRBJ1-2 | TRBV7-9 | CASSPTGDRGYGYTF | TGTGCCAGCAGCCCAACAGGGGACCGGGGCTATGGCTACACCTTC
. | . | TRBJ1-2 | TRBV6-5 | CASTREQASYGYTF | TGTGCCAGCACCCGGGAGCAAGCATCATATGGCTACACCTTC
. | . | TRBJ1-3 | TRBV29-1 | CSVMGRLSGNTIYF | TGCAGCGTTATGGGTCGCCTCTCTGGAAACACCATATATTTT
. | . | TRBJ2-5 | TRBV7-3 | CASSLTAAIQETQYF | TGTGCCAGCAGCTTAACGGCAGCTATACAAGAGACCCAGTACTTC
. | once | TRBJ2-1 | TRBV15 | CATSRAGGHNEQFF | TGTGCCACCAGCAGAGCGGGGGGCCACAATGAGCAGTTCTTC
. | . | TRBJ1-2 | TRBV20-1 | CSVPGSGWGYTF | TGCAGTGTCCCGGGGTCGGGCTGGGGCTACACCTTC
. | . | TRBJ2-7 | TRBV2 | CASSVGRAREQYF | TGTGCCAGCAGTGTGGGACGGGCCCGGGAGCAGTACTTC
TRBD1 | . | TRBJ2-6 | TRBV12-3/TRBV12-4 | CASSRTGGAGANVLTF | TGTGCCAGCAGCCGGACAGGGGGGGCTGGGGCCAACGTCCTGACTTTC
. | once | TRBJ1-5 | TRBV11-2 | CASSRDRLVNQPQHF | TGTGCCAGCAGCCGGGACCGACTGGTGAATCAGCCCCAGCATTTT
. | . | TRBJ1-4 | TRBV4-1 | CASSSPGVKNEKLFF | TGCGCCAGCAGTTCACCGGGAGTCAAGAATGAAAAACTGTTTTTT
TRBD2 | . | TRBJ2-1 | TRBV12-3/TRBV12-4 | CASRRTSGGAGEQFF | TGTGCCAGCAGACGAACTAGCGGGGGGGCCGGAGAGCAGTTCTTC